These T cell receptor beta chains were read from a single sample in a study of persistence of HIV-infected CD4 T cells. No antigens are known for them. Only in-frame clones appear in the TCRdb table, and some are missing; sequencing was by immunoSEQ multiplex PCR. The table lists more than 45,000 clones, 70% to 80% of them singletons, with about 3% in the top ten. Source: CD4+ T cells sorted from PBMCs after roughly 18-hour stimulation, taken from a patient who received antiretroviral therapy. Receptor source: an adult man with HIV who was CMV-seropositive. Both conserved end residues are part of each CDR3.

j_call v_call cdr3_aa
TRBJ2-1 TRBV24-1 CATSDSRSGAGSSYNEQFF
TRBJ2-3 TRBV4-3 CASSQDVRADTQYF
TRBJ2-5 TRBV20-1 CSAGEDETQYF
TRBJ2-5 TRBV5-6 CASSFRAGGETQYF
TRBJ2-5 TRBV15 CATRPGTKGLAGGETQYF
TRBJ2-7 TRBV4-1 CASSQAGGTGGYEQYF
TRBJ2-7 TRBV7-2 CASSSNRASYEQYF
TRBJ2-3 TRBV30 CAWKLELASDTQYF
TRBJ2-3 TRBV18 CASSPTRTSTDTQYF
TRBJ1-5 TRBV2 CASSELDGQPQHF
TRBJ2-7 TRBV3-1/TRBV3-2 CASSPRVVAGRYEQYF
TRBJ2-1 TRBV24-1 CATSHVQGNEQFF
TRBJ2-1 TRBV13 CASSPGNPTSGYNEQFF
TRBJ1-5 TRBV6-6 CASRRLVADQPQHF
TRBJ2-7 TRBV7-9 CASSSIDRGSPYEQYF
TRBJ2-3 TRBV18 CASSPGGFTDTQYF
TRBJ2-4 TRBV11-1 CASSGQQRAKNIQYF
TRBJ2-2 TRBV12-5 CASGLDMKELFF
TRBJ1-3 TRBV5-1 CASSLGTDSGNTIYF
TRBJ2-3 TRBV15 CATRRGSGDTQYF
TRBJ1-4 TRBV18 CASSPPTVGREKLFF
TRBJ1-5 TRBV5-6 CASSLTGNNQPQHF
TRBJ2-6 TRBV19 CASSIKGSGANVLTF
TRBJ1-4 TRBV5-1 CASRGTTNEKLFF
TRBJ1-5 TRBV18 CASSPSRDQPQHF
TRBJ2-7 TRBV18 CASSPPGGGYEQYF
TRBJ2-5 TRBV7-3 CASSSGLAGQETQYF
TRBJ2-7 TRBV18 CASSPPGQGGEQYF
TRBJ2-5 TRBV11-1 CASSQGGGKTQYF
TRBJ2-3 TRBV30 CAWSVTRRLAGGPSTDTQYF
TRBJ2-1 TRBV19 CASSPNSGRAPNEQFF
TRBJ1-2 TRBV4-3 CASSPWTAGKNYGYTF
TRBJ1-6 TRBV18 CASSSTGDSPLHF
TRBJ1-6 TRBV27 CASSPPGGYSPLHF
TRBJ1-4 TRBV7-9 CASSPPLGVKEKLFF
TRBJ2-1 TRBV18 CASSPTGTSGYNEQFF